Shown below are 7 T cell receptor beta chains from a single sample sequenced in a study of CD8 T cells in Susac syndrome. Reverse transcription of 0.5 to 1 ug RNA used random hexamers. TCRdb ran MiXCR on the immunoSEQ multiplex PCR reads and lists one entry per CDR3 protein. The sample includes about 90,000 distinct CDR3 sequences, about 96% of them seen just once. Sequencing used CD8+ T cells from PBMCs. The source of these receptors is a human donor with Susac syndrome.

This clonotype was seen only once. The chain links TRBV6-2 or TRBV6-3 to TRBJ2-1; D gene unclear. V lost 6 bases and J 8 bases, leaving 17 bases between the germline ends. CDR1 and CDR2 from the germline V gene are MNHEY and SVGEGT. There are 14 residues in the CDR3. The CDR3 bases are TGTGCCAGCAGCTCCGCCACAACCGAAGATGAGCAGTTCTTC. Encoded protein: CASSSATTEDEQFF.

This chain's CDR3 is CASSHRDSYEQYF. In nucleotides, the CDR3 is TGTGCCAGCAGCCACAGGGACTCCTACGAGCAGTACTTC. This chain joins TRBV3-1 and TRBJ2-7, with D tentatively TRBD1 (5 bases). V was cut by 3 bases and J by 0 bases, with 6 bases left in between. Germline loops: CDR1 LGHDT, CDR2 YNNKEL (reference sequence). This CDR3 has 13 residues.

V is TRBV20-1 and J is TRBJ2-7; 14 bases are a match to TRBD2. CDR1 is DFQATT, CDR2 SNEGSKA, per germline (reference sequence). This CDR3 has 17 amino acids. J was trimmed by 6 bases and V by 3 bases; bases with no gene match: 13. The CDR3 region is CSARERLAGGRNLEQYF. The CDR3, as DNA: TGCAGTGCTAGGGAGAGACTAGCGGGGGGGAGAAATCTCGAGCAGTACTTC.

The rearrangement uses TRBV25-1 and TRBJ1-2; a weak D match, TRBD1 (5 bases). Germline V gene lookup returns CDR1 MGHDK and CDR2 SYGVNS. The CDR3 length is 14 residues. Trimming removed 6 bases from V and 4 bases from J, with 15 bases in between. The CDR3 spells CASSGGGGTYGYTF. CDR3 bases: TGTGCCAGCAGCGGTGGGGGAGGGACCTATGGCTACACCTTC.

The gene calls are TRBV13 and TRBJ1-6; D remains ambiguous. CDR1 and CDR2 (germline): PRHDT, FYEKMQ (reference sequence). This CDR3 has 12 amino acids. V lost 5 bases and J 10 bases, leaving 9 bases between the germline ends. CDR3 sequence: CASSPGNSPLHF. The DNA of the CDR3 is TGTGCCAGCAGCCCAGGTAACTCACCCCTCCACTTT.

The chain links TRBV19 to TRBJ2-1; 13 positions match TRBD2. After removal of 5 bases from V and 0 bases from J, the junction contained 10 bases not matched to a gene. Germline CDR1 LNHDA, CDR2 SQIVND (reference sequence). CDR3 length: 19 residues. DNA for the CDR3: TGTGCCAGTAGTCTAGGGACTAGCGGGGCCTCTAGCTCCTACAATGAGCAGTTCTTC. It specifies CASSLGTSGASSSYNEQFF.

V and J are TRBV12-3 or TRBV12-4 and TRBJ1-1; 9 positions match TRBD1. The trim removed 3 bases at V and 7 bases at J, leaving 3 bases unmatched. This CDR3 has 13 residues. This chain's CDR3 is CASSFTGGLEAFF. Written as DNA, the CDR3 is TGTGCCAGCAGTTTCACAGGGGGCCTTGAAGCTTTCTTT.